This paragraph reports one T cell receptor beta chain. Its antigen is unidentified. All of the isolated RNA was reverse transcribed, so expressed TCRB transcripts were sequenced. Profiling relied on immunoSEQ multiplex PCR, and the TCRdb table lists in-frame clones only, not all of them. The sample holds some 170,000 clones; 50% to 70% are singletons and the top ten take roughly 0.092%. These data are taken from a study of beta chain features in type 1 diabetes. Study-wide findings and caveats: Shorter TCRB CDR3s, moderately but significantly so, marked every one of the four CD4+ subsets in Type 1 diabetes patients.

Specimen: naive CD4+ T cells from blood. This TCR came from a man aged 30 to 45 with type 1 diabetes.

The CDR3: CASSLVQGAEKLFF. The CDR3 nucleotides read TGCGCCAGCAGCTTGGTACAGGGGGCTGAAAAACTGTTTTTT. V usage is TRBV5-1 and J usage is TRBJ1-4, with TRBD1 identical over 9 bases. The length of the CDR3 is 14 residues. CDR1 is SGHRS and CDR2 is YFSETQ in the germline V gene. Trimming took 0 bases from V and 7 from J; bases not matched to a gene: 1.